The source of this T cell receptor beta chain is a study of T cells after yellow fever vaccination. Whole-study results and caveats: Bulk-population clonotypes that are abundant could appear as contaminants in FACS-sorted repertoires. Booster samples showed a return of most primary-vaccination clones (roughly 96% CD4, approximately 88% CD8).

This clonotype was counted ten times or more. Antigen unknown. Between the trimmed V and J ends, which lost 5 bases and 0 bases, there was a span of 14 bases. Germline-derived CDR1 and CDR2 are SEHNR and FQNEAQ (reference sequence). The CDR3 extends over 16 amino acids. Universal primer sites and UMIs were introduced during 5'RACE template-switching synthesis of TCR cDNA. TCRdb processed the 5' RACE reads anew with MiXCR; each CDR3 protein has one entry. In the table there are 450,000 to 550,000 distinct CDR3 sequences, approximately 21% of which are singletons. The chain has TRBV7-9 and TRBJ2-1; D might be TRBD2 (6 bases). The sequence was obtained from a man aged 25 to 45 who received the YFV17D yellow fever vaccine. The material sequenced was PBMCs, taken 15 days after the yellow fever booster vaccination. The CDR3 reads CASSPPPGSSYNEQFF. The CDR3 DNA follows: TGTGCCAGCAGCCCCCCCCCCGGGAGCTCCTACAATGAGCAGTTCTTC.